The clone carrying this T cell receptor beta chain was seen a handful of times. V was cut by 4 bases and J by 1 base, with 10 bases left in between. The CDR3 loop spans 14 amino acids. Germline V gives CDR1 MDHEN, CDR2 SYDVKM. The data originate from a study of early T cells in non-severe SARS-CoV-2 infection. Overall study: Sequencing input comprised bulk RNA from unsorted whole blood; chain pairing was not available.

Each CDR3 protein gets one entry after TCRdb re-called the 5' RACE reads with MiXCR. The table lists tens of thousands of distinct CDR3 sequences, approximately 17% of them singletons, with 4.5% to 6.5% in the top ten. The rearrangement joins TRBV28 to TRBJ1-1, with D possibly being TRBD1 (5 bases). The TCR comes from an adult who was a healthcare worker with PCR-confirmed SARS-CoV-2 infection or an uninfected control (not recorded which). This specimen was whole blood, taken at baseline. In DNA, the CDR3 is TGTGCCAGCAGTTCGGGGGTCTCGAACACTGAAGCTTTCTTT. This encodes CASSSGVSNTEAFF. The full variable domain, completed using reference TRBV28 and TRBJ1-1, is DVKVTQSSRYLVKRTGEKVFLECVQDMDHENMFWYRQDPGLGLRLIYFSYDVKMKEKGDIPEGYSVSREKKERFSLILESASTNQTSMYLCASSSGVSNTEAFFGQGTRLTVV.